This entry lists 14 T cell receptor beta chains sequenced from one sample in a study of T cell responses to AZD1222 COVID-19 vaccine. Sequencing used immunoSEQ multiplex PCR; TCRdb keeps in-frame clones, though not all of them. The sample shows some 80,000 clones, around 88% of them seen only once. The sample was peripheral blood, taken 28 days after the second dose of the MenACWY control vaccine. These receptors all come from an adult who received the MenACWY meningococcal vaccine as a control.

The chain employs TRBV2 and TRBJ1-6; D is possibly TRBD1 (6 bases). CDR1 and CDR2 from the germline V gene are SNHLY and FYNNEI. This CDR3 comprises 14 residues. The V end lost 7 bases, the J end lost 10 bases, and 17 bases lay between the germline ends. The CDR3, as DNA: TGTGCCAGCACTTCCGGACAGTTAGGCTCACCCCTCCACTTT. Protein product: CASTSGQLGSPLHF.

For the CDR3, the DNA is TGTGCCATCACGTACACCTACACCGGGGAGCTGTTTTTT. This translates into CAITYTYTGELFF. This chain links TRBV10-3 with TRBJ2-2; no firm D call. Trimming shortened V by 7 bases and J by 3 bases, and 9 bases separated the two germline ends. The V gene's germline CDR1 is ENHRY and CDR2 SYGVKD. The CDR3 runs to 13 residues.

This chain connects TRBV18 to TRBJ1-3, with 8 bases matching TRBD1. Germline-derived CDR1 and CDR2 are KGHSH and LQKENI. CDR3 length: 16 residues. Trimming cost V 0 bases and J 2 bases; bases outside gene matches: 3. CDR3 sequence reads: CASSPPARGPGNTIYF. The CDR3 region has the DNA TGTGCCAGCTCACCACCGGCCAGGGGGCCTGGAAACACCATATATTTT.

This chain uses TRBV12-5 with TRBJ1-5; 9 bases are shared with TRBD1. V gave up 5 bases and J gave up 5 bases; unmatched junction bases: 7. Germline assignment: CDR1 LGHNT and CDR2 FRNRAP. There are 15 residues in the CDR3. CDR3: CASGPTTGGHQPQHF. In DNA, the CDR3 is TGTGCTAGTGGTCCCACTACAGGGGGCCATCAGCCCCAGCATTTT.

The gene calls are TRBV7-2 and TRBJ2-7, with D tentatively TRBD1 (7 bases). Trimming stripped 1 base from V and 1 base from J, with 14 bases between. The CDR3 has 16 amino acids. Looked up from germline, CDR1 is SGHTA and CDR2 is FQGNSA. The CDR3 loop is CASSLVGGGLSYEQYF. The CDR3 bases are TGTGCCAGCAGCTTAGTAGGAGGGGGCCTATCCTACGAGCAGTACTTC.

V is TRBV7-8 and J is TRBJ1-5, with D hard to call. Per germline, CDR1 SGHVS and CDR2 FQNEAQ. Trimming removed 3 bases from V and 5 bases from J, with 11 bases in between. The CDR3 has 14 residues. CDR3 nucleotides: TGTGCCAGCAGCTTTCGGGGAAGGGATCAGCCCCAGCATTTT. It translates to CASSFRGRDQPQHF.

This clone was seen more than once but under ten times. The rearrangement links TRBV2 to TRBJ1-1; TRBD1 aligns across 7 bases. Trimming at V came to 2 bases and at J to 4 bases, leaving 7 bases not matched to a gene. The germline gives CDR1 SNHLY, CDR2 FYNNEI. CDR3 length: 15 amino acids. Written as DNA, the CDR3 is TGTGCCAGCAGTGAATGGGACAGACTTAGCACTGAAGCTTTCTTT. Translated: CASSEWDRLSTEAFF.

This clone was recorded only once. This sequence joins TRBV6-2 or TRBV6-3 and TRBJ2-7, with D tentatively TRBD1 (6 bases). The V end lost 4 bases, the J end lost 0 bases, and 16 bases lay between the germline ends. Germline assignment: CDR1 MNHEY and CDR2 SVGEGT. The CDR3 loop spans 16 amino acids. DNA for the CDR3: TGTGCCAGCAGTTTCGACAGGTTGGGAACCTCCTACGAGCAGTACTTC. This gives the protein CASSFDRLGTSYEQYF.

CDR3 amino acids: CASSWGAGQPQHF. Here the CDR3 DNA reads TGTGCCAGCAGTTGGGGTGCTGGACAGCCCCAGCATTTT. The chain joins TRBV28 to TRBJ1-5; D not resolved. V gave up 4 bases and J gave up 7 bases, with 11 bases separating them. The CDR3 is made up of 13 amino acids. CDR1 MDHEN and CDR2 SYDVKM come from the germline V gene.

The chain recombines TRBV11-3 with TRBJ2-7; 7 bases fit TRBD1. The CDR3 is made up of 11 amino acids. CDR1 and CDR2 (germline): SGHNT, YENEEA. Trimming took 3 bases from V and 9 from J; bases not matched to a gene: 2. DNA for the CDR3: TGTGCCAGCAGCTTGACAGGGCCGCAGTACTTC. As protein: CASSLTGPQYF.

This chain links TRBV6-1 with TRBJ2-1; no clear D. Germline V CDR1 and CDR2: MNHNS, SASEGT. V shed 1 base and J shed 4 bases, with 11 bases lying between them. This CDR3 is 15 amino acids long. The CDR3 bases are TGTGCCAGCAGTGAAGGGATAGGCCTTTACAATGAGCAGTTCTTC. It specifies CASSEGIGLYNEQFF.

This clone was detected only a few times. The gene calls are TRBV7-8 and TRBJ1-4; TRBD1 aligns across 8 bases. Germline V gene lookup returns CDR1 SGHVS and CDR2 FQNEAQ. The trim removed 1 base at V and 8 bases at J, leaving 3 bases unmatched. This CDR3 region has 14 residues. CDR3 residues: CASSLGTGWEKLFF. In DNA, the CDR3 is TGTGCCAGCAGCTTAGGGACAGGGTGGGAAAAACTGTTTTTT.

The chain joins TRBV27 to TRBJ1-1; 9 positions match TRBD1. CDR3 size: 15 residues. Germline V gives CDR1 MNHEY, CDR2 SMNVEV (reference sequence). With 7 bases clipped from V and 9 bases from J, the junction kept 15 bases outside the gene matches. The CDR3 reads CASISYLQGALQAFF. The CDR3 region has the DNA TGTGCCAGCATTTCCTACTTACAGGGGGCCCTGCAAGCTTTCTTT.

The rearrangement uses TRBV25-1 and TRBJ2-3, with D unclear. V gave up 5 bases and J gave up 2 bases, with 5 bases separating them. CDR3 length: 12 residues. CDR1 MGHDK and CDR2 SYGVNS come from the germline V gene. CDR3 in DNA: TGTGCCAGCAGTAAAGACACAGATACGCAGTATTTT. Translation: CASSKDTDTQYF. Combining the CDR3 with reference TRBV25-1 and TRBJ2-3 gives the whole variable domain EADIYQTPRYLVIGTGKKITLECSQTMGHDKMYWYQQDPGMELHLIHYSYGVNSTEKGDLSSESTVSRIRTEHFPLTLESARPSHTSQYLCASSKDTDTQYFGPGTRLTVL.